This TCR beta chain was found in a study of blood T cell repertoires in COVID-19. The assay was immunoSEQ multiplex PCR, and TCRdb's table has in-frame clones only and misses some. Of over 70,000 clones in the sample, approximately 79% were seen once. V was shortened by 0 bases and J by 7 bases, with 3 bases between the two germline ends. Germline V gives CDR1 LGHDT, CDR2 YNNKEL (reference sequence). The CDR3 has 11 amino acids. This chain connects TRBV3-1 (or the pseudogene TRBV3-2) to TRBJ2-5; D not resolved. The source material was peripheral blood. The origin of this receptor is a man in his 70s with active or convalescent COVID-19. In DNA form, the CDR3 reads TGTGCCAGCAGCCAAGATCGGACCCAGTACTTC. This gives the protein CASSQDRTQYF.